These 15 T cell receptor beta chains share one sample of origin, sequenced in a study of cytomegalovirus exposure and HLA in healthy donors. This PCR relied on a set of 60 Vbeta primers and 13 Jbeta primers. The assay was immunoSEQ multiplex PCR, and TCRdb's table has in-frame clones only and misses some. The sample carries around 150,000 clones, approximately 81% recorded once. Sequencing was carried out using PBMCs. The receptors originated from a man aged 18 to 30 in good health and CMV-seronegative.

The J gene is TRBJ2-5, the V gene TRBV7-9; D not certain. The V gene lost 3 bases and the J gene lost 5 bases, with 7 bases spanning the gap. The CDR3 is made up of 12 amino acids. Germline CDR1 and CDR2: SEHNR and FQNEAQ (reference sequence). CDR3 in amino acids: CASSFLGETQYF. The CDR3 DNA sequence: TGTGCCAGCAGCTTTCTCGGGGAGACCCAGTACTTC. Full variable domain (missing parts from reference TRBV7-9 and TRBJ2-5): DTGVSQNPRHKITKRGQNVTFRCDPISEHNRLYWYRQTLGQGPEFLTYFQNEAQLEKSRLLSDRFSAERPKGSFSTLEIQRTEQGDSAMYLCASSFLGETQYFGPGTRLLVL.

The chain uses TRBV9 and TRBJ2-3, with D possibly matching TRBD2 (5 bases). This CDR3 contains 14 residues. CDR1 and CDR2 from the germline V gene are SGDLS and YYNGEE. Trimming stripped 3 bases from V and 4 bases from J, with 12 bases between. The CDR3: CASSAGLVADTQYF. The DNA for the CDR3 is TGTGCCAGCAGCGCTGGACTTGTCGCAGATACGCAGTATTTT.

This clone was seen more than once but under ten times. CDR3 coding DNA: TGTGCCAGCAGGGCGGGACTCCCCCTAGATAATGAGCAGTTCTTC. Its protein is CASRAGLPLDNEQFF. The chain links TRBV7-9 to TRBJ2-1, with a tentative D call TRBD2 (6 bases). This CDR3 comprises 15 residues. V was trimmed by 6 bases and J by 7 bases, leaving 19 bases between them. Germline V gives CDR1 SEHNR, CDR2 FQNEAQ (reference sequence).

The gene calls are TRBV2 and TRBJ2-2, with 9 nucleotides matching TRBD1. The germline gives CDR1 SNHLY, CDR2 FYNNEI. The CDR3 consists of 15 residues. The V and J ends lost 5 bases and 2 bases, in that order; junction bases with no gene match: 3. In nucleotides, the CDR3 is TGTGCCAGCAGTCGACAGGGGGTTAACACCGGGGAGCTGTTTTTT. This translates into CASSRQGVNTGELFF.

The CDR3 DNA sequence: TGTGCCTGGAGCCGCACAGGGATTGAAGCTTTCTTT. This encodes CAWSRTGIEAFF. V and J are TRBV30 and TRBJ1-1; D perhaps matches TRBD1 (6 bases). Germline lookup yields CDR1 GTSNPN and CDR2 SVGIG (reference sequence). CDR3 length: 12 amino acids. With 3 bases removed from V and 7 bases from J, the gap between germline ends came to 12 bases.

This clone showed up just once. V usage is TRBV4-1 and J usage is TRBJ2-1, with 10 bases aligning to TRBD2. CDR3 length: 17 amino acids. The germline gives CDR1 MGHRA, CDR2 YSYEKL. V shed 0 bases, J shed 7 bases, and the junction held 9 bases outside the gene matches. CDR3 nucleotides: TGCGCCAGCAGCCAAGATCGGGGGACTAGCGATTTAAATGAGCAGTTCTTC. This codes for CASSQDRGTSDLNEQFF.

The gene calls are TRBV7-8 and TRBJ2-7; 7 bases are shared with TRBD2. J lost 0 bases, V lost 3 bases, and 8 bases had no gene match. This CDR3 contains 16 residues. The germline V gene has CDR1 SGHVS and CDR2 FQNEAQ. The CDR3 coding sequence is TGTGCCAGCAGCTTCGATAGCGGGTTTAGCTCCTACGAGCAGTACTTC. This sequence encodes CASSFDSGFSSYEQYF.

This clone has just a few counts. This chain links TRBV19 with TRBJ2-1; no reliable D call. Germline V gene lookup returns CDR1 LNHDA and CDR2 SQIVND (reference sequence). The V end was cut by 3 bases, the J end by 4 bases, with 10 bases between. The CDR3 consists of 14 residues. The CDR3 DNA follows: TGTGCCAGTAGTATCTATATCGGTTACAATGAGCAGTTCTTC. It codes for CASSIYIGYNEQFF. Combining the CDR3 with reference TRBV19 and TRBJ2-1 gives the whole variable domain DGGITQSPKYLFRKEGQNVTLSCEQNLNHDAMYWYRQDPGQGLRLIYYSQIVNDFQKGDIAEGYSVSREKKESFPLTVTSAQKNPTAFYLCASSIYIGYNEQFFGPGTRLTVL.

The V and J genes are TRBV6-1 and TRBJ2-2; 7 nucleotides match TRBD1. The CDR3 covers 15 residues. Germline V lookup: CDR1 MNHNS, CDR2 SASEGT. V lost 5 bases and J lost 4; bases outside the gene matches: 7. CDR3 sequence: CASSLQGSGTGELFF. The CDR3 nucleotides are TGTGCCAGCAGTCTACAGGGGTCGGGCACCGGGGAGCTGTTTTTT.

V gene TRBV4-1 combines with J gene TRBJ2-5; 10 positions agree with TRBD1. The better agreement between TRBJ2-7 and the DNA end casts doubt on the J call. The CDR3 is 14 residues long. In germline, CDR1 is MGHRA, CDR2 YSYEKL. CDR3: CASSKEDRGYEQYF. CDR3 bases: TGCGCCAGCAGCAAGGAGGACAGGGGGTACGAGCAGTACTTC.

The J gene is TRBJ2-1, the V gene TRBV7-9, with 9 bases matching TRBD2. The CDR3 runs 16 residues. With V trimmed by 11 bases and J by 0 bases, 11 bases remained unmatched. Germline assignment: CDR1 SEHNR and CDR2 FQNEAQ (reference sequence). For the CDR3, the DNA is TGTGCCCTAGTAAGGGCTAGCGGGACCTCCTACAATGAGCAGTTCTTC. It translates to CALVRASGTSYNEQFF.

A remark on this clone: Distinct nucleotide sequences in the sample also encode this CDR3. The V and J genes are TRBV6-5 and TRBJ2-7; 8 bases match TRBD1. V lost 5 bases, J lost 4 bases, and 7 bases stayed unmatched. Germline V gene data show CDR1 as MNHEY and CDR2 as SVGAGI. The CDR3 extends over 14 amino acids. The CDR3 bases are TGTGCCAGCAGTCCCGGACAGGGTAAATACGAGCAGTACTTC. Translating it yields CASSPGQGKYEQYF.

The table lists this clone with a few counts. The rearrangement uses TRBV29-1 and TRBJ2-3; 11 positions agree with TRBD2. Looked up from germline, CDR1 is SQVTM and CDR2 is ANQGSEA. V was clipped by 7 bases and J by 1 base; unmatched bases: 7. This CDR3 spans 15 amino acids. In DNA, the CDR3 is TGCAGCGCAGAAGTAGCGGGAGGGGGCACAGATACGCAGTATTTT. It specifies CSAEVAGGGTDTQYF.

This sequence joins TRBV21-1 and TRBJ1-5; TRBD1 is the table's D call, not checked against the DNA. TRBV21-1 corresponds to a pseudogene. This CDR3 has 14 amino acids. This CDR3 is CASSKAGANQPQHF. CDR3 bases: TGTGCCAGCAGCAAAGCGGGGGCTAATCAGCCCCAGCATTTT.

The chain links TRBV25-1 to TRBJ2-3; 9 bases fit TRBD1. The J segment lost 6 bases and the V segment lost 6 bases, leaving 13 bases of the junction unmatched. This CDR3 spans 16 amino acids. The germline V gene encodes CDR1 MGHDK and CDR2 SYGVNS. The DNA for the CDR3 is TGTGCCAGCAGACGTGGGGGGGACAGGGTGAGGGATACGCAGTATTTT. Amino acid sequence: CASRRGGDRVRDTQYF.